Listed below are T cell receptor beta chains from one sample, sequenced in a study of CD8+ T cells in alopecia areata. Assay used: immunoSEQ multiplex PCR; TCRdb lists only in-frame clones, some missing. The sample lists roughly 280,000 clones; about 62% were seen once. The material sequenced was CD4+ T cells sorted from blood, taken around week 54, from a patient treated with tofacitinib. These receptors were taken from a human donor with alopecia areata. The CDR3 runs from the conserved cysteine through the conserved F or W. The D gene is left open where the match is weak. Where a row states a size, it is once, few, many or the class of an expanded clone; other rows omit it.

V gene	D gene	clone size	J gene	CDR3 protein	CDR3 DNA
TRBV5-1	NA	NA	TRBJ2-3	CASSLERQGYWTDTQYF	TGCGCCAGCAGCTTGGAGAGGCAGGGCTATTGGACAGATACGCAGTATTTT
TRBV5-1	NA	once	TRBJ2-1	CASRQQGANNEQFF	TGCGCCAGCAGGCAGCAGGGCGCTAACAATGAGCAGTTCTTC
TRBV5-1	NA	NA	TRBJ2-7	CASSSQGATYEQYF	TGCGCCAGCAGCTCACAGGGAGCAACATACGAGCAGTACTTC
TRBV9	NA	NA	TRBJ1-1	CASSVAPNTEAFF	TGTGCCAGCAGCGTAGCCCCCAACACTGAAGCTTTCTTT
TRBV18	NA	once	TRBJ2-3	CASSPRADTQYF	TGTGCCAGCTCACCCAGGGCAGATACGCAGTATTTT
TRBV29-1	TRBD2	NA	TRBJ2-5	CSVLGTSDGETQYF	TGCAGCGTCTTAGGGACTAGCGATGGGGAGACCCAGTACTTC
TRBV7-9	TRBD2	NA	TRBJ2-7	CASSAGTSVDEQYF	TGTGCCAGCAGCGCCGGGACTAGCGTTGACGAGCAGTACTTC
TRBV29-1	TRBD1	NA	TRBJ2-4	CSVGDREKNIQYF	TGCAGCGTGGGTGACAGGGAAAAAAACATTCAGTACTTC
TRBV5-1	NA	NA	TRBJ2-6	CASSPDSSGANVLTF	TGCGCCAGCAGCCCAGACAGCTCTGGGGCCAACGTCCTGACTTTC
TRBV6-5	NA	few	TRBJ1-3	CASSYSRLGNTIYF	TGTGCCAGCAGTTACTCGAGGCTTGGAAACACCATATATTTT
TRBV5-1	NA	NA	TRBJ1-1	CASSREGQFEAFF	TGCGCCAGCAGCCGAGAGGGGCAGTTTGAAGCTTTCTTT
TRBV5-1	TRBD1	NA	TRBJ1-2	CASSYGTGEGYTF	TGCGCCAGCAGCTATGGGACAGGGGAAGGCTACACCTTC
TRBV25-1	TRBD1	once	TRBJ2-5	CASRVTGGDQTQYF	TGTGCCAGCAGGGTCACAGGGGGCGATCAGACCCAGTACTTC
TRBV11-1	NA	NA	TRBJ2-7	CASSLAMGMGEQYF	TGTGCCAGCAGCTTAGCGATGGGAATGGGCGAGCAGTACTTC
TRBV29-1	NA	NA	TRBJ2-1	CSVAEGYSYGVF	TGCAGCGTTGCCGAGGGGTACTCCTACGGGGTCTTC
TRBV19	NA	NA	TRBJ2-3	CASNPDGRTDTQYF	TGTGCCAGCAACCCGGACGGACGCACAGATACGCAGTATTTT
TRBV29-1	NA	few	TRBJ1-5	CSVGDPDQPQHF	TGCAGCGTTGGGGATCCAGATCAGCCCCAGCATTTT
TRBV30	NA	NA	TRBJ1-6	CAWRFADSPLHF	TGTGCCTGGAGGTTCGCTGATTCACCCCTCCACTTT
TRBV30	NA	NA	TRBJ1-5	CAWSLGSNQPQHF	TGTGCCTGGAGTCTTGGCAGCAATCAGCCCCAGCATTTT
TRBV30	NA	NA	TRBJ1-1	CAWSVLGMNTEAFF	TGTGCCTGGAGTGTATTGGGAATGAACACTGAAGCTTTCTTT
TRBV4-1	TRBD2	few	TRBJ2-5	CASSQGVVAGGQETQYF	TGCGCCAGCAGCCAAGGTGTAGTAGCGGGGGGCCAAGAGACCCAGTACTTC
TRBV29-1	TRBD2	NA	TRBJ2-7	CSVVPSTSGGSSGPYEQYF	TGCAGCGTGGTCCCCTCTACTAGCGGGGGGTCCTCTGGTCCCTACGAGCAGTACTTC
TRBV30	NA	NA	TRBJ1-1	CAWSVLGKNTEAFF	TGTGCCTGGAGTGTACTCGGCAAGAACACTGAAGCTTTCTTT
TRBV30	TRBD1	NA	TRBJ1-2	CACRVGDRGHYGYTF	TGTGCCTGTAGGGTAGGGGACAGGGGCCACTATGGCTACACCTTC
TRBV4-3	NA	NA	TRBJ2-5	CASSQGTYREETQYF	TGCGCCAGCAGCCAGGGAACGTACAGGGAAGAGACCCAGTACTTC
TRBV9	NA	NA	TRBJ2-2	CASSVVAHTNTGELFF	TGTGCCAGCAGCGTAGTGGCACACACGAACACCGGGGAGCTGTTTTTT
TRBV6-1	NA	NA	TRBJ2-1	CASSGDSGAVYDEQFF	TGTGCCAGCAGTGGGGACTCGGGTGCGGTGTATGATGAGCAGTTCTTC
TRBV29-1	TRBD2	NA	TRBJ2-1	CSAGGGALHEQFF	TGCAGCGCAGGCGGGGGGGCCTTGCACGAGCAGTTCTTC
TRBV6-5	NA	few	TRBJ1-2	CASSSFGQPYGYTF	TGTGCCAGCAGTTCTTTCGGACAGCCCTATGGCTACACCTTC
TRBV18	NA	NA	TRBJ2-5	CASSPLAGGGETQYF	TGTGCCAGCTCACCACTCGCGGGCGGGGGCGAGACCCAGTACTTC
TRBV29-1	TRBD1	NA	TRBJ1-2	CSVRGGQGDYGYTF	TGCAGCGTTCGAGGGGGACAGGGGGACTATGGCTACACCTTC
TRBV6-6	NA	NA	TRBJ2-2	CASSYDPGELFF	TGTGCCAGCAGTTACGATCCCGGGGAGCTGTTTTTT
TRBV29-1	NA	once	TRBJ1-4	CSTRTLPEGKLFF	TGCAGCACAAGGACCCTGCCGGAGGGAAAACTGTTTTTT
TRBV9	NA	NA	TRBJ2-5	CASSVGDLQETQYF	TGTGCCAGCAGCGTAGGGGACTTGCAAGAGACCCAGTACTTC
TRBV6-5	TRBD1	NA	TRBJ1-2	CASSSYDRERGYTF	TGTGCCAGCAGTTCATATGACAGGGAAAGGGGCTACACCTTC
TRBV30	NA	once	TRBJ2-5	CAWSLGVRETQYF	TGTGCCTGGAGTTTGGGGGTTCGAGAGACCCAGTACTTC
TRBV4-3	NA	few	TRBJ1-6	CASSQDRGSGSPLHF	TGCGCCAGCAGCCAAGACCGGGGGTCCGGGTCACCCCTCCACTTT
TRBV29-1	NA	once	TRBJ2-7	CSVDLGYEQYF	TGCAGCGTTGATCTGGGCTACGAGCAGTACTTC
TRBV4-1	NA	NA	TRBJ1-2	CASSQGDKSNYGYTF	TGCGCCAGCAGCCAAGGGGACAAATCTAACTATGGCTACACCTTC
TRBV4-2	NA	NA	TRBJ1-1	CASSPLGRGNTEAFF	TGTGCCAGCAGCCCCCTAGGGAGGGGGAACACTGAAGCTTTCTTT
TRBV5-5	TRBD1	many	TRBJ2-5	CASGTAQETQYF	TGTGCCAGCGGGACAGCCCAAGAGACCCAGTACTTC
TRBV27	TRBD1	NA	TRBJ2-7	CASGASGTGAEQYF	TGTGCCAGCGGAGCCTCCGGGACAGGGGCCGAGCAGTACTTC
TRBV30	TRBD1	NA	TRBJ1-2	CAWSVRGGGYTF	TGTGCCTGGAGTGTACGAGGGGGCGGCTACACCTTC
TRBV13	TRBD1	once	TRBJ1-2	CASSSDRVGYTF	TGTGCCAGCAGCTCGGACAGGGTAGGCTACACCTTC
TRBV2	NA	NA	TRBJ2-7	CASSEQGRTYEQYF	TGTGCCAGCAGTGAACAGGGTAGGACCTACGAGCAGTACTTC
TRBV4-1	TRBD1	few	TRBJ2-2	CASRGRGPANTGELFF	TGCGCCAGCAGGGGCAGGGGGCCCGCGAACACCGGGGAGCTGTTTTTT
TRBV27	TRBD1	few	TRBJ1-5	CASSMRRTGKVSNQPQHF	TGTGCCAGCAGTATGCGACGGACAGGGAAAGTAAGCAATCAGCCCCAGCATTTT
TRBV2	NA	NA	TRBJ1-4	CASSEVLINEKLFF	TGTGCCAGCAGTGAAGTCCTTATTAATGAAAAACTGTTTTTT
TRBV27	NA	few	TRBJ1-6	CASSFQASYSPLHF	TGTGCCAGCAGTTTTCAGGCCAGTTATTCACCCCTCCACTTT
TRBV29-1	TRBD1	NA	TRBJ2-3	CSVESPGTGGTDTQYF	TGCAGCGTTGAATCCCCCGGGACAGGGGGCACAGATACGCAGTATTTT
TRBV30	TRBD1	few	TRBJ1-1	CAWTFPTRGLNTEAFF	TGTGCCTGGACCTTCCCGACGAGGGGGCTGAACACTGAAGCTTTCTTT
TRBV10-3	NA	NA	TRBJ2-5	CAISESGDVEETQYF	TGTGCCATCAGTGAGTCCGGAGACGTAGAAGAGACCCAGTACTTC
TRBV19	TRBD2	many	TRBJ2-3	CASSKRGGTDTQYF	TGTGCCAGTAGTAAGCGGGGGGGCACAGATACGCAGTATTTT
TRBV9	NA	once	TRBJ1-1	CASSSRSREEAFF	TGTGCCAGCAGCTCTCGATCCAGGGAGGAGGCTTTCTTT
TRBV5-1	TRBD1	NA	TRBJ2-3	CASDQTGGTDTQYF	TGCGCCAGCGACCAAACAGGGGGCACAGATACGCAGTATTTT
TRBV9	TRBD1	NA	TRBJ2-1	CASSLRDRDSYNEQFF	TGTGCCAGCAGCCTCAGGGACAGGGACTCCTACAATGAGCAGTTCTTC
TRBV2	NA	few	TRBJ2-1	CASKEAANNEQFF	TGTGCCAGCAAGGAGGCAGCCAACAATGAGCAGTTCTTC
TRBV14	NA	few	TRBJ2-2	CASSAQRGAGELFF	TGTGCCAGCAGCGCCCAACGGGGTGCCGGGGAGCTGTTTTTT
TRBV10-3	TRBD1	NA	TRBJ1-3	CAISGSTGRSGNTIYF	TGTGCCATCAGTGGGTCGACAGGGCGCTCGGGAAACACCATATATTTT
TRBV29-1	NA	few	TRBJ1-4	CSVEDISRKLFF	TGCAGCGTTGAAGACATTTCGCGGAAACTGTTTTTT